The clone carrying this T cell receptor (beta chain) was observed once. Its antigen is unidentified. Per the germline V gene, CDR1 is SGHRS and CDR2 is YFSETQ. V was pared by 4 bases and J by 0 bases, with 13 bases between. The CDR3 consists of 15 residues. Data came from immunoSEQ multiplex PCR; TCRdb stores just in-frame clones and leaves some out. Among about 1,500,000 clones listed, around 97% were seen once. These data belong to a study of shared clonotypes between healthy human individuals. Study-level findings and limits: Sharing across four donors was highest in naive CD4 (around 5%) and lowest in memory CD8 (approximately 0.4%).

Sequenced material: naive CD4+ T cells sorted from blood. As to subset: CD45RA+ positively selected. The rearrangement links TRBV5-1 to TRBJ1-1; D ambiguous. The clonotype comes from a man aged 25-45 years in good health. The DNA for the CDR3 is TGCGCCAGCAGCCCTACGACGGTCATGAACACTGAAGCTTTCTTT. This encodes CASSPTTVMNTEAFF.